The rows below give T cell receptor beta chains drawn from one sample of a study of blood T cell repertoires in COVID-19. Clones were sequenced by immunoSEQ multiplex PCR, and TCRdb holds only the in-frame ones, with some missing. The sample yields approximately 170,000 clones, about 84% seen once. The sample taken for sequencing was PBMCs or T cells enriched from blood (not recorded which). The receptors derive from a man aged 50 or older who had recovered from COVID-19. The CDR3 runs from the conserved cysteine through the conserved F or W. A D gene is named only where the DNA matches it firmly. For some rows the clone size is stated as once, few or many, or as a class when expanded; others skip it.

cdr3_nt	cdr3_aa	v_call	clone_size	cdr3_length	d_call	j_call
TGTGCCAGCAGTTCTTCCCGGGACAGCCAGCAGTTCTTC	CASSSSRDSQQFF	TRBV27	-	13	TRBD1	TRBJ2-1
TGTGCCTGGGACCGCCCGGGTACCGCTGAAGCTTTCTTT	CAWDRPGTAEAFF	TRBV30	-	13	-	TRBJ1-1
TGTGCCAGCTCACCCCTCGAGGCGGGTAACTATGGCTACACCTTC	CASSPLEAGNYGYTF	TRBV18	-	15	-	TRBJ1-2
TGTGCCAGCAGCCAAGGGGGACTCACAGATACGCAGTATTTT	CASSQGGLTDTQYF	TRBV3-1/TRBV3-2	-	14	-	TRBJ2-3
TGCAGCGTTCGCGATGACAGGGTTGGCACTGAAGCTTTCTTT	CSVRDDRVGTEAFF	TRBV29-1	-	14	TRBD1	TRBJ1-1
TGTGCCAGCGAGGGGACAGGACCTACCGGCAATTCACCCCTCCACTTT	CASEGTGPTGNSPLHF	TRBV2	-	16	TRBD1	TRBJ1-6
TGTGCCAGTTTAACACCTCCGGGAAACACCATATATTTT	CASLTPPGNTIYF	TRBV19	-	13	-	TRBJ1-3
TGTGCCAGCAGCACCTGGACAGGCTCAGATGGCTACACCTTC	CASSTWTGSDGYTF	TRBV7-3	-	14	TRBD1	TRBJ1-2
TGCAGTGCTAGTCGCGGGACAGGTCATCAGCCCCAGCATTTT	CSASRGTGHQPQHF	TRBV20-1	-	14	TRBD1	TRBJ1-5
TGTGCCAGCAGGGATCGGGGGGAAAAACTGTTTTTT	CASRDRGEKLFF	TRBV6-5	-	12	-	TRBJ1-4
TGTGCCAGCAGTCTGGGACAGCACTACGAGCAGTACTTC	CASSLGQHYEQYF	TRBV27	-	13	TRBD1	TRBJ2-7
TGTGCCAGCAGCCAAGATCCGACGGCGGGGCAAGAGACCCAGTACTTC	CASSQDPTAGQETQYF	TRBV3-1/TRBV3-2	-	16	-	TRBJ2-5
TGCGCATCAGGGGTCGATTCCTATGGCTACACCTTC	CASGVDSYGYTF	TRBV5-1	-	12	-	TRBJ1-2
TGTGCCAGCAGTGGAAGGACAGGGGGATATAGCAATCAGCCCCAGCATTTT	CASSGRTGGYSNQPQHF	TRBV25-1	few	17	TRBD1	TRBJ1-5
TGTGCCAGTAGTCCACGGACAGGGTTCAATGAAAAACTGTTTTTT	CASSPRTGFNEKLFF	TRBV19	once	15	TRBD1	TRBJ1-4
TGTGCCAGCAATCCCCCTAGCGGGGGGGGTAGCACAGATACGCAGTATTTT	CASNPPSGGGSTDTQYF	TRBV28	-	17	TRBD2	TRBJ2-3
TGTGCCAGCAGTCCAGGGAGGACTAGCGGCCAAGAGACCCAGTACTTC	CASSPGRTSGQETQYF	TRBV2	-	16	TRBD2	TRBJ2-5
TGTGCCAGTAGTATAGTCGGAGGGCTCAATGAGCAGTTCTTC	CASSIVGGLNEQFF	TRBV19	-	14	-	TRBJ2-1
TGTGCCACCAGCAAGGAGAATTCACCCCTCCACTTT	CATSKENSPLHF	TRBV15	-	12	-	TRBJ1-6
TGTGCCAGCAGTGAAGCGTTGAGCGACTCTAGCTACACCTTC	CASSEALSDSSYTF	TRBV2	-	14	-	TRBJ1-2
TGCGCCAGCAGCCAATCAGGGGCAGCCTCAACTAACTATGGCTACACCTTC	CASSQSGAASTNYGYTF	TRBV4-1	few	17	-	TRBJ1-2
TGTGCCAGCAGTTTTTCGGGGAATGAAAAACTGTTTTTT	CASSFSGNEKLFF	TRBV28	-	13	-	TRBJ1-4
TGTGCCAGCTCAGACTGGAGGGGTAATGAAAAACTGTTTTTT	CASSDWRGNEKLFF	TRBV18	-	14	-	TRBJ1-4
TGCAGCGCCTCTTCAGGGGGCGGTCAGCCCCAGCATTTT	CSASSGGGQPQHF	TRBV29-1	-	13	TRBD1	TRBJ1-5
TGTGCCAGCAGCCAGTTCCCTTACATCGGGGAGCTGTTTTTT	CASSQFPYIGELFF	TRBV14	once	14	-	TRBJ2-2
TGTGCCAGTAGCCAGGGACTACTCTACGAGCAGTACTTC	CASSQGLLYEQYF	TRBV19	-	13	TRBD2	TRBJ2-7
TGTGCCAGCAGCCCCACTTTCTCTGGAAACACCATATATTTT	CASSPTFSGNTIYF	TRBV27	-	14	-	TRBJ1-3
TGCGCCAGCAGCTTGGTTTCAGGGGTCAATTCACCCCTCCACTTT	CASSLVSGVNSPLHF	TRBV5-1	-	15	-	TRBJ1-6
TGTGCCAGCAGTTACTCGCGGTTTGCCCGAGGCTACACCTTC	CASSYSRFARGYTF	TRBV6-5	-	14	-	TRBJ1-2
TGTGCCAGCAGGCCGGACAGGGTTCCCTACGAGCAGTACTTC	CASRPDRVPYEQYF	TRBV6-5	-	14	TRBD1	TRBJ2-7
TGTGCCAGCAGTTACTCGCGGGGGGGCCTTAGGAATGAGCAGTTCTTC	CASSYSRGGLRNEQFF	TRBV6-6	-	16	TRBD2	TRBJ2-1
TGTGCCAGCAGTGAAAGTACTAACAGGGGTAATTCACCCCTCCACTTT	CASSESTNRGNSPLHF	TRBV25-1	-	16	TRBD1	TRBJ1-6
TGTGCCATCATGGAGGGAACGAGTGGCTACGAGCAGTACTTC	CAIMEGTSGYEQYF	TRBV10-3	-	14	-	TRBJ2-7
TGTGCCAGCAGACCCGGACTAGCGGGGGGACGAGAGACCCAGTACTTC	CASRPGLAGGRETQYF	TRBV5-8	-	16	TRBD2	TRBJ2-5
TGTGCCAGCACCTCGGAGGTCGGGGATGGCTACACCTTC	CASTSEVGDGYTF	TRBV2	-	13	-	TRBJ1-2
TGTGCCAGCAGTTACTCGACGGTCCGGGGAAATTCACCCCTCCACTTT	CASSYSTVRGNSPLHF	TRBV6-2/TRBV6-3	once	16	-	TRBJ1-6
TGTGCCATCGCAATACAGGGTACCGCTGGCTACACCTTC	CAIAIQGTAGYTF	TRBV10-3	-	13	-	TRBJ1-2
TGTGCCAGCAAAGACAGGGGGCGGAACAGTGAAGCTTTCTTT	CASKDRGRNSEAFF	TRBV6-5	-	14	TRBD1	TRBJ1-1
TGTGCCAGCAGCGTAGGACAGTTCTCTGGAAACACCATATATTTT	CASSVGQFSGNTIYF	TRBV9	-	15	-	TRBJ1-3
TGCGCCAGCAGCCTCCCTCGGGGGACGAATAATTCACCCCTCCACTTT	CASSLPRGTNNSPLHF	TRBV4-1	few	16	-	TRBJ1-6
TGCGCCAGCAGCTCGGGAGGAAACACCATATATTTT	CASSSGGNTIYF	TRBV5-1	-	12	-	TRBJ1-3